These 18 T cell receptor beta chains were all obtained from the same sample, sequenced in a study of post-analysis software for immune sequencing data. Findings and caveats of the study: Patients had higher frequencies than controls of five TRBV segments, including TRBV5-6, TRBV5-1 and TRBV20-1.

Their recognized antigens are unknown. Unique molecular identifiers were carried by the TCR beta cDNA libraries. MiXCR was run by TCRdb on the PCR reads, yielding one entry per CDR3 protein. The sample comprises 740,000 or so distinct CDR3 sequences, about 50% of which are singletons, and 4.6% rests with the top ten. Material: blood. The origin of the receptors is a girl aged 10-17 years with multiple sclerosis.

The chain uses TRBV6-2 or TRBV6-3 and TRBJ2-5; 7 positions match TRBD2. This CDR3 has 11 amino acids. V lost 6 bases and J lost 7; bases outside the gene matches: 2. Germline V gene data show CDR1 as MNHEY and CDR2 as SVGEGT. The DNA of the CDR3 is TGTGCCAGCAGCCCTAGCGGGACCCAGTACTTC. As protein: CASSPSGTQYF.

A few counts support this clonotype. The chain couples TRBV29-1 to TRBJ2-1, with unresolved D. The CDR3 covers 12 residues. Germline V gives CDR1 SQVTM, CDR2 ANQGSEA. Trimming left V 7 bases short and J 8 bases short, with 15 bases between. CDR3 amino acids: CSAPSQLDEQFF. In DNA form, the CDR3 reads TGCAGCGCCCCGTCCCAATTGGATGAGCAGTTCTTC.

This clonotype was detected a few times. CDR3 coding DNA: TGTGCTAGCGCGAAGCTCCATGTATCGCACAGCAATCAGCCCCAGCATTTT. Protein sequence: CASAKLHVSHSNQPQHF. V and J are TRBV12-5 and TRBJ1-5; D unresolved. The CDR3 has 17 residues. Trimming left V 9 bases short and J 1 base short, with 22 bases between. CDR1 and CDR2 from the germline V gene are LGHNT and FRNRAP.

This CDR3 reads CASSPRAGTSGGPHNEQFF. CDR3 in DNA: TGTGCCAGCAGCCCGAGAGCCGGGACTAGCGGGGGCCCCCACAATGAGCAGTTCTTC. The rearrangement links TRBV7-6 to TRBJ2-1, with 14 positions matching TRBD2. The CDR3 has 19 residues. Losses at the gene ends were 5 bases for V and 5 bases for J; bases not matched to a gene: 14. The germline CDR1 and CDR2 sequences are SGHVS and FNYEAQ.

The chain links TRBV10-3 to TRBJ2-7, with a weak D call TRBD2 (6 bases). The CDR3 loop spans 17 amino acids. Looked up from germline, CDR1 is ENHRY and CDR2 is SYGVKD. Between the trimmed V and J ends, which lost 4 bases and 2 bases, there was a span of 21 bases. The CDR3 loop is CAISATTGLVEAYEQYF. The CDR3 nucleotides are TGTGCCATCAGTGCCACAACGGGACTCGTCGAGGCCTACGAGCAGTACTTC.

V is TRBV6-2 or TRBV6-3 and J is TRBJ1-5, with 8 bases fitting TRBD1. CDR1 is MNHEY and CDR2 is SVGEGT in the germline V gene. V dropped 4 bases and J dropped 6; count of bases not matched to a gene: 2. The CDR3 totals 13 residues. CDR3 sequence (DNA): TGTGCCAGCAGTTTGGACAGGGCTCAGCCCCAGCATTTT. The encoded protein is CASSLDRAQPQHF.

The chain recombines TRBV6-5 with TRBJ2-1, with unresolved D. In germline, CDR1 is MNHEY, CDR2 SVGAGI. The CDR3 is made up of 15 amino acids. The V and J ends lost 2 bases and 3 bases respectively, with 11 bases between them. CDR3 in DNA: TGTGCCAGCAGTTACAGACCACAACTCTACAATGAGCAGTTCTTC. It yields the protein CASSYRPQLYNEQFF.

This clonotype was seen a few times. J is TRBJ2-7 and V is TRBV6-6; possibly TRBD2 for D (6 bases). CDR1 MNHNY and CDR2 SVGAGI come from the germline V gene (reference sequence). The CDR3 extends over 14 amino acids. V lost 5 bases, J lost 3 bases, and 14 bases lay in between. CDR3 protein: CASSGTRGFYEQYF. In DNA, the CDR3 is TGTGCCAGCAGTGGTACCCGGGGGTTCTACGAGCAGTACTTC.

The chain's CDR3 is CASSQDDSQPQHF. In DNA form, the CDR3 reads TGTGCCAGCAGCCAAGATGATTCCCAGCCCCAGCATTTT. The rearrangement uses TRBV3-1 and TRBJ1-5; D is uncertain. Looked up from germline, CDR1 is LGHDT and CDR2 is YNNKEL (reference sequence). V lost 0 bases and J 7 bases, leaving 7 bases between the germline ends. The CDR3 contains 13 residues.

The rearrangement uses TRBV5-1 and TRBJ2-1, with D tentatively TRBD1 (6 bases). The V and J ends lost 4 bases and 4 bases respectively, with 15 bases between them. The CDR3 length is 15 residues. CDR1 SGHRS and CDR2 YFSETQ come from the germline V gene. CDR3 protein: CASSQDSPGYNEQFF. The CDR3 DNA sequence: TGCGCCAGCAGCCAGGACAGCCCGGGGTACAATGAGCAGTTCTTC.

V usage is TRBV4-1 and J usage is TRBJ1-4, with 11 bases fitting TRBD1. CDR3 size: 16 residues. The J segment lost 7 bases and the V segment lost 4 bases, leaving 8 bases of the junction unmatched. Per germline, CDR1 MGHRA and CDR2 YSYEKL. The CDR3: CASSRGQGARTEKLFF. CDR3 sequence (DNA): TGCGCCAGCAGCCGAGGACAGGGGGCGCGGACTGAAAAACTGTTTTTT.

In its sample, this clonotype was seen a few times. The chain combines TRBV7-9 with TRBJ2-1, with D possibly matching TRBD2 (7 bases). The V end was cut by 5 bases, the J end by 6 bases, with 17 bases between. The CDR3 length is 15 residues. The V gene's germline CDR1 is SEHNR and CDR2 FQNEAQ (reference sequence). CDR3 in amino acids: CASSPPRGGSNEQFF. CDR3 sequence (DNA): TGTGCCAGCAGCCCTCCGAGGGGGGGGAGCAATGAGCAGTTCTTC.

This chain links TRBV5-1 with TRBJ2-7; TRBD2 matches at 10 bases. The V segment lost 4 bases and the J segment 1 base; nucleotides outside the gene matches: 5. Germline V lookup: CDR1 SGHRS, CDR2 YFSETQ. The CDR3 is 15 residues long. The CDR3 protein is CASSALAGASYEQYF. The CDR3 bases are TGCGCCAGCAGCGCCCTAGCGGGGGCTTCCTACGAGCAGTACTTC.

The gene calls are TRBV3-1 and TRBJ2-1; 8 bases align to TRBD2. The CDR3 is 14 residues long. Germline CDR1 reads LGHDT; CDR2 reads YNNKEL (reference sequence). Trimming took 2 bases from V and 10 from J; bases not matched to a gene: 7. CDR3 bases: TGTGCCAGCAGCCAACGGCTAGCGGGCGGGGAGCAGTTCTTC. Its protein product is CASSQRLAGGEQFF.

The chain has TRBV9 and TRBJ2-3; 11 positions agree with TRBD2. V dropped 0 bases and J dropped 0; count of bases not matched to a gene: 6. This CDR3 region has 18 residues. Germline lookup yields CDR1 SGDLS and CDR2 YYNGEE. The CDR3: CASSVAGLAASSTDTQYF. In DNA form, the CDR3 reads TGTGCCAGCAGCGTAGCGGGACTAGCGGCCTCTAGCACAGATACGCAGTATTTT.

Here the CDR3 reads CSVGRRSYEQYF. In DNA form, the CDR3 reads TGCAGCGTTGGCAGACGCTCCTACGAGCAGTACTTC. The chain combines TRBV29-1 with TRBJ2-7; no firm D call. V was pared by 4 bases and J by 0 bases, with 7 bases between. Germline V gene data show CDR1 as SQVTM and CDR2 as ANQGSEA. The CDR3 consists of 12 residues.

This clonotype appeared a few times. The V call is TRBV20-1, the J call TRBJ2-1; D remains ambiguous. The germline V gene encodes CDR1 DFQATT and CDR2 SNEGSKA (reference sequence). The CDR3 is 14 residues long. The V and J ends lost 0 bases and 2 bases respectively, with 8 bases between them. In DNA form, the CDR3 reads TGCAGTGCTAGAGATCCAGGAACCTACAATGAGCAGTTCTTC. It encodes CSARDPGTYNEQFF.

The CDR3 loop is CASKGPSRNEQFF. The CDR3 DNA sequence: TGCGCCAGCAAAGGACCCTCTCGGAATGAGCAGTTCTTC. The V and J genes are TRBV10-1 and TRBJ2-1; D uncertain. The CDR3 contains 13 residues. V was pared by 7 bases and J by 7 bases, with 14 bases between. Germline lookup yields CDR1 WNHNN and CDR2 SYGVQD (reference sequence).